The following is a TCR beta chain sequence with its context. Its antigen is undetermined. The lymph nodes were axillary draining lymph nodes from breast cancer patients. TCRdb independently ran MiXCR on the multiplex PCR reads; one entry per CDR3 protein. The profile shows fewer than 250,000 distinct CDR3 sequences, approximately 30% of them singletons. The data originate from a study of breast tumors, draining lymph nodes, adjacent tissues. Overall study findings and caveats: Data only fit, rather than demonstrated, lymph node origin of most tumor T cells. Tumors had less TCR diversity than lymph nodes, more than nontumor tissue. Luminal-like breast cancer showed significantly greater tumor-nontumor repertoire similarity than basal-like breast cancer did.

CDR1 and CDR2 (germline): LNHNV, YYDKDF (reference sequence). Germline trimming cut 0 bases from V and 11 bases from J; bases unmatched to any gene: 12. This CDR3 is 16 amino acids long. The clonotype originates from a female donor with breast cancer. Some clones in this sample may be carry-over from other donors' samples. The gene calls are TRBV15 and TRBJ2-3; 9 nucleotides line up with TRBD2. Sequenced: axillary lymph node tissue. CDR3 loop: CATSREAGGPYNEQYF. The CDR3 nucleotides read TGTGCCACCAGCAGAGAGGCGGGAGGGCCCTACAATGAGCAGTATTTT.